This record concerns one T cell receptor beta chain sequence. Germline values: CDR1 SEHNR, CDR2 FQNEAQ (reference sequence). Trimming left V 5 bases short and J 3 bases short, with 17 bases between. The CDR3 is 15 residues long. These data originate in a study of control samples from healthy donors and cancer patients. The assay was immunoSEQ multiplex PCR, and TCRdb's table has in-frame clones only and misses some. The sample lists approximately 94,000 clones, 70% to 85% occurring once. This clonotype originated in an older man with lung cancer. Sequences were obtained from PBMCs. The J gene is TRBJ2-7, the V gene TRBV7-9; D might be TRBD2 (7 bases). In DNA form, the CDR3 reads TGTGCCAGCAGCCCCGTCCGGGGGGCCCTCTACGAGCAGTACTTC. Protein product: CASSPVRGALYEQYF.